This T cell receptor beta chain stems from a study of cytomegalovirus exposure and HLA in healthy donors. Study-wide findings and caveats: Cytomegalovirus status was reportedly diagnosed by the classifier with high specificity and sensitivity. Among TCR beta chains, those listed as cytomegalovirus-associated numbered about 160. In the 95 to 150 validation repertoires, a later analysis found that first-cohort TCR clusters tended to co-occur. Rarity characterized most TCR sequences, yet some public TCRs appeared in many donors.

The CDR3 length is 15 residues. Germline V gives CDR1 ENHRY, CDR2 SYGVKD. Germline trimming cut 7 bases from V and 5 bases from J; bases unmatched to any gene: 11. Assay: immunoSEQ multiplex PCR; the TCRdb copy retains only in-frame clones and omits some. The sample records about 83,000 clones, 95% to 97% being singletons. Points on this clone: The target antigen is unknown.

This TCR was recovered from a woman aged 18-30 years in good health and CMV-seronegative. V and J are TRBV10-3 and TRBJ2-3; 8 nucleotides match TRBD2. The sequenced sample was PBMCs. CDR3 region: CAIKSGSGDLDTQYF. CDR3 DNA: TGTGCCATCAAAAGCGGGAGTGGGGACCTAGATACGCAGTATTTT.